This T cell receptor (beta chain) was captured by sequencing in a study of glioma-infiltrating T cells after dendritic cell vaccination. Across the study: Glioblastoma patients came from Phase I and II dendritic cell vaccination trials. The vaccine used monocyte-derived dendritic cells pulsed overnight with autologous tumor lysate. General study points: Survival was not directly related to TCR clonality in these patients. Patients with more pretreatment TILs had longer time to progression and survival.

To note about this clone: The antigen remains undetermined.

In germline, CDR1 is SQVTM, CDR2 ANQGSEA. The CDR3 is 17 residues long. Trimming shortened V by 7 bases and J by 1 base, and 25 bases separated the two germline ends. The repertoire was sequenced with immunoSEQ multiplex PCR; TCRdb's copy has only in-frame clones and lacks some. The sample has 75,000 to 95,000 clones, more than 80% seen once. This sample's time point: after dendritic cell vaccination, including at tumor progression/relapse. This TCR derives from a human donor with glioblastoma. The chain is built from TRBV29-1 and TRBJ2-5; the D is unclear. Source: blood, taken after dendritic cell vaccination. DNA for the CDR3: TGCAGCGCCCGGGTCCTCAAAACTGGTTGGCCCCAAGAGACCCAGTACTTC. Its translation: CSARVLKTGWPQETQYF.